This T cell receptor (beta chain) appears in the sequencing data of a study of blood T cell repertoires in COVID-19. Whole-study context: Samples came from the United States, Italy and Spain, spanning acute and convalescent COVID-19. Sources were T cells, B-cell-depleted T cells, or PBMCs; the material itself was cDNA or gDNA.

Original data processing: Amplification with reference gene primers provided the estimates of nucleated cell counts. Assay used: immunoSEQ multiplex PCR; TCRdb lists only in-frame clones, some missing. V, J and clone size are taken as reported in that table, and D and trimming were inferred from the DNA itself. Of roughly 230,000 clones in the sample, over 80% were seen once. Material: peripheral blood. The receptor was derived from a man in his forties with acute or convalescent COVID-19.

The CDR3 loop reads CASSQGTGLGGYTF. The DNA for the CDR3 is TGCGCCAGCAGCCAAGGGACAGGGTTGGGTGGCTACACCTTC. This rearrangement joins TRBV4-3 to TRBJ1-2; 8 nucleotides align to TRBD1. Germline V gives CDR1 LGHNA, CDR2 YSLEER. J gave up 7 bases and V 1 base, and 5 bases lay outside the gene matches. The CDR3 is 14 residues long.